This T cell receptor (beta chain) was found in a study of long-term antiretroviral therapy in people with HIV. Study information: Earliest sampling preceded the 2015 immediate-ART recommendation by about a decade. The study, taken as a whole, reports: Repertoires looked antigen-experienced, with only a slight naive shift after ART. Transplant donor controls retained higher diversity, though diversity increased after ART.

Version v3.0 of the immunoSEQ assay was performed at survey level. TCRdb's copy holds only in-frame clones and misses some; the assay was immunoSEQ multiplex PCR. The data hold approximately 23,000 clones, with about four fifths observed a single time. Samples held roughly 0.85-11 million cryopreserved PBMC, and DNA extraction followed. CDR3 length: 13 amino acids. From germline, CDR1 is SGHDT and CDR2 YYEEEE. V was trimmed by 0 bases and J by 7 bases, leaving 11 bases between them. As for this clone: The antigen remains undetermined.

The TCR was taken from a man in his thirties or forties with HIV. The rearrangement joins TRBV5-6 to TRBJ2-7, with D unresolved. The sequenced sample was unsorted PBMCs, obtained less than 6 years after starting antiretroviral therapy. CDR3 bases: TGTGCCAGCAGCTTGGGACGGTTGGGGGAGCAGTACTTC. Translation gives CASSLGRLGEQYF.